The clone carrying this TCR beta chain was observed once. This entry comes from a study of blood T cell repertoires in COVID-19. Study overall: COVID-19 samples from acute and convalescent phases originated in the United States, Italy and Spain. From T cells, B-cell-depleted T cells, or PBMCs came the material, which was cDNA or gDNA.

The CDR3 is made up of 16 amino acids. The ends lost 5 bases at V and 4 bases at J; junction bases unmatched: 9. Germline CDR1 MNHEY, CDR2 SMNVEV (reference sequence). Methods used by the authors: Nucleated cell counts were estimated from reference gene primer amplification. The table came from immunoSEQ multiplex PCR; TCRdb's copy has only in-frame clones and leaves some out. V and J calls and clone size are given by that table; D and trimming were obtained from the DNA. Found here are 540,000 or so clones, 85% to 90% of them singletons; the top ten hold roughly 7.4%. The Seattle patients joined while their infection was active and were tracked longitudinally afterward.

The J gene is TRBJ2-2, the V gene TRBV27; 8 bases fit TRBD2. This clonotype was sampled from a woman aged 45-60 years with COVID-19, enrolled during active disease. The sequencing input was peripheral blood. The CDR3 DNA follows: TGTGCCAGCAGTCTTGACGGGGGGGAAGTCACCGGGGAGCTGTTTTTT. The encoded protein is CASSLDGGEVTGELFF.